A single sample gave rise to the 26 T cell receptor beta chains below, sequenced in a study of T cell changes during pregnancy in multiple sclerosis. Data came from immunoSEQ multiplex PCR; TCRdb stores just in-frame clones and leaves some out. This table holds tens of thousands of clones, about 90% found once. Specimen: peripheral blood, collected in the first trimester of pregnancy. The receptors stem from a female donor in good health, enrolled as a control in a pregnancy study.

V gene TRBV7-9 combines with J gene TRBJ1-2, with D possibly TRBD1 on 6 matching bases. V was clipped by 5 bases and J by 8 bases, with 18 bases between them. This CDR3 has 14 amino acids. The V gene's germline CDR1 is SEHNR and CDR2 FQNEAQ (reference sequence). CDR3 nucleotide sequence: TGTGCCAGCAGCCGTGAGGGGGGGGCGTTCGGCTACACCTTC. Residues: CASSREGGAFGYTF.

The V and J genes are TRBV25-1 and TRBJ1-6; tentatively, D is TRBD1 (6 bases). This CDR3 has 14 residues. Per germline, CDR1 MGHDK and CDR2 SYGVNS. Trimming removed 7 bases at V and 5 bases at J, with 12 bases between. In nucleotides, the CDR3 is TGTGCCAGCACCCTTGGGGGCGATAATTCACCCCTCCACTTT. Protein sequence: CASTLGGDNSPLHF.

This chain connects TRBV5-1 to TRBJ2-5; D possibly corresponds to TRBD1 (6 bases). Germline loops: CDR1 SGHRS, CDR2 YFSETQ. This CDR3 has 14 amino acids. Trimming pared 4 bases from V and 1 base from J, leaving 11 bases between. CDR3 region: CASSTDRTQETQYF. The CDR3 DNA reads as TGCGCCAGCAGCACAGACAGGACCCAAGAGACCCAGTACTTC.

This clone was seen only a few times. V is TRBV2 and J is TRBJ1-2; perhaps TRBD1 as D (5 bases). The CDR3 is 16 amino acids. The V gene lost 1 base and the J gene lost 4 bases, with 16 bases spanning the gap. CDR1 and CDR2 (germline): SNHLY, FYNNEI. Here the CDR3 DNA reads TGTGCCAGCAGTGAAGTCGGGGGAGCTAGTGGCTATGGCTACACCTTC. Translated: CASSEVGGASGYGYTF.

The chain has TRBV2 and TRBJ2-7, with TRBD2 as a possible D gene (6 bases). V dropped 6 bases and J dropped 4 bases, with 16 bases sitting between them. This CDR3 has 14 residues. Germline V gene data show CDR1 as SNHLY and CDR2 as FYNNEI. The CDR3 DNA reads TGTGCCAGCAGGGGAAGGGACTCCCAATACGAGCAGTACTTC. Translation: CASRGRDSQYEQYF.

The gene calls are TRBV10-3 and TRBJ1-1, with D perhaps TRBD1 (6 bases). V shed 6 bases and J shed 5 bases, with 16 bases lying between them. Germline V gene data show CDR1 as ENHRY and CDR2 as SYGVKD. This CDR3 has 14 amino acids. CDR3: CAIRGGGRETEAFF. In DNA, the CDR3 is TGTGCCATCAGGGGCGGGGGCAGGGAAACTGAAGCTTTCTTT.

The CDR3 nucleotides read TGTGCCAGCAGCTTCGAAAGACAGGGGCCCGTCTACGAGCAGTACTTC. Translated: CASSFERQGPVYEQYF. The chain carries TRBV5-4 and TRBJ2-7; 8 bases are a match to TRBD1. Germline V gene lookup returns CDR1 SGHNT and CDR2 YYREEE (reference sequence). J was trimmed by 3 bases and V by 2 bases; bases with no gene match: 10. There are 16 residues in the CDR3.

In nucleotides, the CDR3 is TGTGCCAGCAGCTTGTTAGCAGGGGGCAGTGGAAACACCATATATTTT. Residues: CASSLLAGGSGNTIYF. The chain links TRBV5-6 to TRBJ1-3; 8 nucleotides align to TRBD1. Trimming at V came to 1 base and at J to 3 bases, leaving 6 bases not matched to a gene. This CDR3 is 16 amino acids long. The germline V gene has CDR1 SGHDT and CDR2 YYEEEE.

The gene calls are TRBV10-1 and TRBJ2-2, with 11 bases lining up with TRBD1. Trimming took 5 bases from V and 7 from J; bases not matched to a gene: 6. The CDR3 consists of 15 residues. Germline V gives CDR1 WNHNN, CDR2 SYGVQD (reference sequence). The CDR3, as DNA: TGCGCCAGCAGTCTGGACAGGGGGCATGGCGGGGAGCTGTTTTTT. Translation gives CASSLDRGHGGELFF.

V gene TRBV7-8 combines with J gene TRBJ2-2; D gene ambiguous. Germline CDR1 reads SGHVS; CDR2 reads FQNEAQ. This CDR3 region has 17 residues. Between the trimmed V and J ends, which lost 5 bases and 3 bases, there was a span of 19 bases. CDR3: CASSPLRPLGYTGELFF. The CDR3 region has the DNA TGTGCCAGCAGCCCTCTGCGACCGCTAGGTTACACCGGGGAGCTGTTTTTT.

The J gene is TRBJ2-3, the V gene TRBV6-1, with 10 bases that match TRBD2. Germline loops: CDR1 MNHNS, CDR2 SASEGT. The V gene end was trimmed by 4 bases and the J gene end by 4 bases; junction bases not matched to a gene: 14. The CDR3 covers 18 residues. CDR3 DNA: TGTGCCAGCAGTGGATGGTCTAGCGGGGGTAGTCGGGCAGATACGCAGTATTTT. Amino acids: CASSGWSSGGSRADTQYF.

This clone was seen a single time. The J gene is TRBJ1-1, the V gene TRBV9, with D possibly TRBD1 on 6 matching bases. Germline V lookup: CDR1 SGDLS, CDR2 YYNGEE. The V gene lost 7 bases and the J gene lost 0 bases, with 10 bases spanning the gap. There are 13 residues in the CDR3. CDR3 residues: CASGTGMNTEAFF. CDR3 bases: TGTGCCAGCGGAACAGGGATGAACACTGAAGCTTTCTTT.

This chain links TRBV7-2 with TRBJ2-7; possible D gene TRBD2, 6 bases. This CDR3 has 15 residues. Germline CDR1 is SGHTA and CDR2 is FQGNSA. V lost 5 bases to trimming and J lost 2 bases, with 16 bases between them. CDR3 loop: CASSAGGPATYEQYF. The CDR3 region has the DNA TGTGCCAGCAGCGCCGGGGGTCCGGCCACCTACGAGCAGTACTTC. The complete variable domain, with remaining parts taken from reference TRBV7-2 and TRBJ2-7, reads GAGVSQSPSNKVTEKGKDVELRCDPISGHTALYWYRQSLGQGLEFLIYFQGNSAPDKSGLPSDRFSAERTGGSVSTLTIQRTQQEDSAVYLCASSAGGPATYEQYFGPGTRLTVT.

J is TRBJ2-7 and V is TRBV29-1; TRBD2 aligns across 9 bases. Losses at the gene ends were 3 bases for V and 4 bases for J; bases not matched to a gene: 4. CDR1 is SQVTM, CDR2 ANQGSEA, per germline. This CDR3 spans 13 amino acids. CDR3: CSVERGGEYEQYF. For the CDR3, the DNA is TGCAGCGTTGAGCGGGGGGGCGAATACGAGCAGTACTTC.

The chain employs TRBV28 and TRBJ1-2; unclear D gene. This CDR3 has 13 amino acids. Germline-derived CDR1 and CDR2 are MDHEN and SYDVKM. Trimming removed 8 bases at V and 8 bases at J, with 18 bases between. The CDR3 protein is CASREASKRGYTF. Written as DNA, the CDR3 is TGTGCCAGCCGCGAGGCCTCGAAGCGGGGCTACACCTTC.

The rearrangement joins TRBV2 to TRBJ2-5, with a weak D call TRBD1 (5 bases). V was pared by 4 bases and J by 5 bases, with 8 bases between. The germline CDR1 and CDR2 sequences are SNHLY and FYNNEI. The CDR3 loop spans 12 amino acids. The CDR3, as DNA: TGTGCCAGCAGTGGGCCAGGGGAGACCCAGTACTTC. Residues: CASSGPGETQYF. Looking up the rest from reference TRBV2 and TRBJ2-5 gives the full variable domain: EPEVTQTPSHQVTQMGQEVILRCVPISNHLYFYWYRQILGQKVEFLVSFYNNEISEKSEIFDDQFSVERPDGSNFTLKIRSTKLEDSAMYFCASSGPGETQYFGPGTRLLVL.

CDR3 coding DNA: TGCGCCAGCAGCCAAGGATTAGTCTTCACAGATACGCAGTATTTT. Translation: CASSQGLVFTDTQYF. The rearrangement links TRBV4-1 to TRBJ2-3; no definite D call. There are 15 residues in the CDR3. V was clipped by 1 base and J by 2 bases, with 10 bases between them. Germline V CDR1 and CDR2: MGHRA, YSYEKL.

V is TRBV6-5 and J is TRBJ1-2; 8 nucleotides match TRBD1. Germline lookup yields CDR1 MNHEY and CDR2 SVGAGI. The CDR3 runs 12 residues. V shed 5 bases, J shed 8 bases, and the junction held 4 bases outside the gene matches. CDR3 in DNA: TGTGCCAGCAGTATTGACAGGGGAGGCTACACCTTC. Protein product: CASSIDRGGYTF.

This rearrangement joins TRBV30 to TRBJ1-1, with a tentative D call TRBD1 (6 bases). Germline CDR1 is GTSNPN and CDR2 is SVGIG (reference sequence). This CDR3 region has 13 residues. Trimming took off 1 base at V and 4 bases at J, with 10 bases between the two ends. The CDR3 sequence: CAWSARGSTEAFF. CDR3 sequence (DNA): TGTGCCTGGAGTGCGAGGGGGAGCACTGAAGCTTTCTTT.

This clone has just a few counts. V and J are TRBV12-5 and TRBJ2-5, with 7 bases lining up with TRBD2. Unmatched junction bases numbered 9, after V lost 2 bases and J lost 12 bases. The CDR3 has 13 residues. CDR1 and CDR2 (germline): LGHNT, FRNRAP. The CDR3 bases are TGTGCTAGTGGTTTGCGGGGGGAGACGGGGAAGTACTTC. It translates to CASGLRGETGKYF.

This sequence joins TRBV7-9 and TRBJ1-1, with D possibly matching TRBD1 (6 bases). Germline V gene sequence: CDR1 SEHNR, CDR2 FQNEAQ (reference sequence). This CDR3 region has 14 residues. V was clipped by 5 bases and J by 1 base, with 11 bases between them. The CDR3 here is CASSPGHQNTEAFF. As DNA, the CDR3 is TGTGCCAGCAGCCCGGGACATCAGAACACTGAAGCTTTCTTT.

The CDR3 here is CASSLTGGVPEKLFF. DNA of the CDR3: TGTGCCAGCAGCTTAACCGGCGGGGTGCCTGAAAAACTGTTTTTT. The chain links TRBV5-4 to TRBJ1-4; the D is unclear. V dropped 2 bases and J dropped 7 bases, with 15 bases sitting between them. The CDR3 sequence is 15 residues long. The germline V gene encodes CDR1 SGHNT and CDR2 YYREEE (reference sequence).

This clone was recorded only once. The chain's CDR3 is CASSPVAGSANEKLFF. CDR3 nucleotide sequence: TGTGCCAGTAGTCCCGTGGCAGGGTCGGCTAATGAAAAACTGTTTTTT. The chain recombines TRBV19 with TRBJ1-4; tentatively, D is TRBD1 (5 bases). V was pared by 5 bases and J by 3 bases, with 16 bases between. The CDR3 is 16 amino acids. CDR1 LNHDA and CDR2 SQIVND come from the germline V gene (reference sequence).

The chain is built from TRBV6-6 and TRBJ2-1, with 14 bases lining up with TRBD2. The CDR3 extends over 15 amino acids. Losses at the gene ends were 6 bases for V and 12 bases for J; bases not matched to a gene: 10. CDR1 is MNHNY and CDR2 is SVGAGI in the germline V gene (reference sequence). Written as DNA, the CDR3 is TGTGCCAGCAGCCAAGGACTAGCGGGAGGTAGGGGGCAGTTCTTC. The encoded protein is CASSQGLAGGRGQFF.

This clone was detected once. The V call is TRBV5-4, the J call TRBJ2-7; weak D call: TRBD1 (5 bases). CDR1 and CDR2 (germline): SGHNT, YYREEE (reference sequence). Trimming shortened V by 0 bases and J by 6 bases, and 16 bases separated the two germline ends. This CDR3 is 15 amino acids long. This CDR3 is CASSLVGRAPIEQYF. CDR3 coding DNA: TGTGCCAGCAGCTTGGTAGGCAGGGCCCCCATCGAGCAGTACTTC.

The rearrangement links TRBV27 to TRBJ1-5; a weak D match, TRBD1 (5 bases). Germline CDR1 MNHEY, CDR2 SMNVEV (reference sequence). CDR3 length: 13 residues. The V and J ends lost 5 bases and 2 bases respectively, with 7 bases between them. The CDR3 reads CASSGRGNQPQHF. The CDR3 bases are TGTGCCAGCAGTGGCAGGGGCAATCAGCCCCAGCATTTT.